This T cell receptor (beta chain) was retrieved from a study of cytomegalovirus exposure and HLA in healthy donors (dated by TCRdb to the late 2010s). As for the study more broadly: An earlier analysis of roughly 610 of the donors reported under 300 Gb of sequence data and 95 million to 130 million unique TCR beta sequences obtained from around 170 million T cells. Because of strong linkage in the cohort, a few DR-DQ haplotypes were treated as single units for association and clustering. High-throughput TCR immunosequencing, statistical association of individual TCRs with disease status, and machine learning were combined to predict cytomegalovirus infection status. A later genetic analysis took genome-wide SNP genotypes for about 65% of the roughly 670 donors and used that subset as a discovery cohort. Donor age, sex, ethnicity and CMV serostatus were collected together with the repertoire data. An early release covering roughly 640 HLA-typed donors comprised roughly 300 gigabases of sequencing data and 85 million to 100 million unique TCR sequences. To decide whether each TCR beta V gene segment behaved as functional or pseudogenic, an earlier analysis of approximately 590 of the donors relied on high-throughput TCR beta sequencing. Besides the first cohort of roughly 660 subjects, a separate validation cohort made up of some 110 different subjects was used. Across 398 genotyped donors of the cohort, an average of 235,054 unique TCR beta nucleotide sequences per donor were sequenced, and approximately 19% of those sequences were non-productive. HLA typing covered class I and class II loci at four-digit resolution. Every discovery cohort repertoire had been produced on one sequencing platform. The number of donors typed differed by locus, with 629-630 for A, B, C, DRB1 and DQB1, more than 500 for DQA1, about 610 for DPA1, and around 460 for DPB1. The study aimed to test whether signatures of past pathogen exposure could be identified by cataloging public T cell receptors. A later analysis re-analyzed previously published TCR beta repertoires from 666 donors and added high-resolution HLA genotyping to study TCR occurrence patterns. The later analysis used no new phenotypic data to find candidate immune exposures, relying instead on TCR beta sequences and their occurrence across donors. Among the approximately 400 genotyped donors, around 79% belonged to the genetic ancestry cluster associated with self-reported Caucasian donors. The study profiled the T cell repertoires of approximately 700 subjects by immunosequencing and related them to cytomegalovirus serostatus.

The cohort consisted of 600 or so healthy bone marrow donors. At the time of sampling, every cohort member was nominally healthy, though immune exposures that went unrecorded were likely present. The donor tested CMV seronegative and was one of the 352 seronegative cohort members. Every donor gave a peripheral blood sample, and the peripheral blood mononuclear cells from that sample were used for TCR beta sequencing. The Qiagen DNeasy Blood Extraction Kit was used to extract genomic DNA from the blood cell samples. Trimming takes 5 bases from V and 7 bases from J, and the germline ends sit 14 bases apart. Including the terminal cysteine and phenylalanine, the CDR3 comprises 14 residues. Of all the DNA, just the CDR3 is kept, 42 bases in frame from base 1. The germline V gene encodes CDR1 SEHNR and CDR2 FQNEAQ (reference sequence). The library was produced with the immunoSEQ multiplex PCR assay. A mixture of 60 forward primers for TCR Vbeta segments and 13 reverse primers for TCR Jbeta segments was used in the multiplex PCR. The CDR3 region of rearranged TCR beta genes was amplified from genomic DNA by a multiplex PCR assay. The amplified TCR beta libraries were sequenced on the Illumina HiSeq System as 87-base-pair reads. On the study's bioinformatics: In a later analysis, 77 million or so unique TCR beta chains were counted across the 500 to 850 repertoires, and roughly 11 million of these chains were shared by at least two donors. A nearest-neighbor algorithm error-corrected the raw reads and collapsed the reads into unique sequences, merging closely related sequences to remove PCR and sequencing errors. To assign V, D and J gene segments, CDR3 sequences were aligned to IMGT reference sequences. For a sequence to be retained, a match of at least six nucleotides to both a V gene segment and a J gene segment was required. Rearrangements were classified as productive when the CDR3 lacked stop codons and remained in frame with V and J, and all other rearrangements were classified as non-productive. CDR3 was defined according to IMGT convention as the region running from the second conserved V-encoded cysteine to the conserved J-encoded phenylalanine. The earlier analysis of about 560 of the donors excluded any sequence lacking an unambiguous match to a single V gene segment. In an earlier analysis of a few hundred of the donors, a V segment was called functional when productive rearrangements were above 56.7%, and segregating when the standard deviation between donors exceeded 5%. A statistical classification framework was built to diagnose cytomegalovirus status from the catalog of TCR beta chain sequences. In a later analysis, TCR nucleotide sequences were compared against IMGT/GENE-DB human TR gene sequences so that V and J genes could be assigned. Using the TCRdist pipeline, a later analysis assigned CDR3 sequences along with most-parsimonious VDJ recombination scenarios. In a later analysis, each TCR beta chain was defined by its CDR3 amino acid sequence together with its V-gene family, and reads without a unique V-gene family were excluded. As a way to deal with suspected cross-contamination and a sequencing artifact, a later analysis dropped approximately 590 nucleotide sequences that were highly shared and had low generation probability. A later analysis calculated a clonal expansion index for each public chain from normalized within-repertoire ranks of inferred template counts. A later analysis computed generation probabilities with a VDJ recombination model fitted to out-of-frame rearrangements, and checked the results against IGoR. Hypergeometric tests were used in a later analysis to score TCR-TCR, TCR-HLA and TCR-CMV co-occurrence, with a repertoire-size bias correction applied to the TCR pairs. A later analysis estimated false discovery rates by permuting HLA or CMV assignments 20 times. In a later analysis, co-occurring TCRs were grouped using DBSCAN, and TCRdist sequence similarity was added for clustering within HLA-allele-positive subsets. Co-occurrence clustering excluded repertoires with fewer than 30,000 or more than 120,000 public chains, plus five with anomalous nucleotide sharing. This immuneACCESS table, as held by TCRdb, lists in-frame sequences with V and J called but not all clones. Of the missing ones, under half trace to an unresolved V gene in checked studies; the others have no known cause. The DNA was the basis for D and trimming; V, J and clone size are from that table. The sample contains around 94,000 clones, 50% to 75% of them found a single time. The top ten clonotypes cover about 3.8% of the sample.

The paper's findings and limits, for the study overall: A few of the identified cytomegalovirus-associated TCR beta chains were confirmed in vitro to be specific for cytomegalovirus antigens. An earlier analysis of approximately 590 of the donors showed that most TCR beta V segments appeared in productive rearrangements either about 87% or about 30% of the time, which broadly matched IMGT annotations. The study gave a list of some 150 TCR beta chains associated with cytomegalovirus. Linkage disequilibrium might explain the correlated functional status among segregating V segments, but an unknown experimental factor could not be ruled out. The 87-base-pair reads could not distinguish some IMGT-functional V segments, including TRBV6-2 and TRBV6-3, so those segments were excluded. A later analysis associated 16,951 TCR beta sequences with specific HLA alleles at a false discovery rate of 0.05. A later analysis found that HLA-associated TCR beta chains were more clonally expanded and had lower generation probabilities than equally common non-associated chains. Because HLA typing was unavailable for some donors at each locus, only the typed subset was used in association tests. Across donors, most TCR sequences were observed very rarely, whereas some public TCRs were present in many individuals. When HLA alleles, especially DR and DQ, strongly co-occurred, attributing TCR associations to individual alleles was difficult. Sequencing depth was assumed to be roughly uniform across donors in the presence/absence analyses, though that assumption may not hold. In a later analysis, most CMV-associated TCR beta chains were found to appear HLA-restricted, with HLA associations seemingly driven largely by CMV exposure. In a later analysis, several top co-occurrence clusters were reported to appear linked to parvovirus B19, influenza, CMV and Epstein-Barr virus. A further reported finding was that TCR beta sequences accurately predicted the HLA-A and HLA-B alleles for most subjects in the first cohort. The classifier was reported to diagnose cytomegalovirus status with high specificity and sensitivity in both the original cohort and the validation cohort. V-gene and J-gene trimming of TCR beta chains was associated with a missense DCLRE1C variant in a later genetic analysis, and the association was replicated in an independent cohort. In a later analysis, the rate of TCR association differed among HLA loci, with DRB1 alleles having the most associated TCRs and HLA-C alleles having the fewest. The sequencing pipeline was judged likely to have produced a cluster of highly shared sequence variants as a technical artifact. According to a later genetic analysis, donors in an Asian-associated ancestry cluster had fewer N-insertions in productive TCRs than the roughly 670-donor mean. The earlier analysis of nearly 600 of the donors excluded seventeen rarely observed V segments, including chromosome 9 orphons, because counts were too low. The authors suggested that the approach could potentially be extended to other disease states and immunological phenotypes. Only TCR beta chains were sequenced in this cohort, and the absence of alpha or paired-chain data limited detectable features. The only immune exposure information available for the cohort was CMV serostatus.

Details on this clone: It has no known antigen specificity. No much larger clone is present one base from it, and per-base qualities are unavailable.

Sequencing was done on a sample of PBMCs. This TCR came from a man aged 25-45 years in good health and CMV-seronegative. The rearranged chain carries TRBV7-9 and TRBJ2-2, with TRBD1 as a weak D call on 6 bases. Here the CDR3 is given as CASSLTGFGGELFF. The DNA sequence is TGTGCCAGCAGCCTCACAGGGTTCGGCGGGGAGCTGTTTTTT.